Listed here are 8 T cell receptor beta chains from one sample, sequenced in a study of blood T cell repertoires in COVID-19. Sequenced by immunoSEQ multiplex PCR; TCRdb stores in-frame clones only, minus some. The sample holds around 260,000 clones, 80% to 90% seen once. The sequenced sample consisted of peripheral blood. The receptors were gathered from a woman in her 70s with COVID-19, enrolled during active disease.

The chain joins TRBV30 to TRBJ1-6; 7 nucleotides align to TRBD1. The CDR3 totals 13 residues. Germline V CDR1 and CDR2: GTSNPN, SVGIG (reference sequence). The V segment lost 2 bases and the J segment 7 bases; nucleotides outside the gene matches: 2. CDR3 in DNA: TGTGCCTGGAGTACCAGGGGGAATTCACCCCTCCACTTT. As protein: CAWSTRGNSPLHF.

This clone was observed a few times. The chain has TRBV2 and TRBJ2-7; possible D gene TRBD1, 6 bases. V was cut by 4 bases and J by 4 bases, with 8 bases left in between. CDR3 length: 12 amino acids. Germline CDR1 and CDR2: SNHLY and FYNNEI. The CDR3 loop reads CASSATGYEQYF. DNA for the CDR3: TGTGCCAGCAGTGCGACAGGTTACGAGCAGTACTTC.

CDR3 DNA: TGTGCCAGCAGCTTAGCACCGGAGGGGGAGCAGTACTTC. Translation: CASSLAPEGEQYF. The J gene is TRBJ2-7, the V gene TRBV11-2, with a tentative D call TRBD2 (6 bases). V was clipped by 1 base and J by 7 bases, with 11 bases between them. This CDR3 is 13 amino acids long. Per the germline V gene, CDR1 is SGHAT and CDR2 is FQNNGV.

The rearrangement joins TRBV7-2 to TRBJ2-7; D might be TRBD1 (6 bases). This CDR3 spans 15 amino acids. Trimming removed 1 base at V and 2 bases at J, with 12 bases between. Germline lookup yields CDR1 SGHTA and CDR2 FQGNSA. CDR3 protein: CASSLDRQGPYEQYF. For the CDR3, the DNA is TGTGCCAGCAGCTTAGATAGGCAGGGGCCCTACGAGCAGTACTTC.

This chain uses TRBV3-1 (or the pseudogene TRBV3-2) with TRBJ2-7; 9 bases fit TRBD1. The ends lost 3 bases at V and 4 bases at J; junction bases unmatched: 10. This CDR3 comprises 16 residues. The germline CDR1 and CDR2 sequences are LGHDT and YNNKEL (reference sequence). In DNA form, the CDR3 reads TGTGCCAGCAGCCAGTGTCCGGGACAGGGTGATTACGAGCAGTACTTC. This codes for CASSQCPGQGDYEQYF.

The gene calls are TRBV20-1 and TRBJ2-1; TRBD1 aligns across 7 bases. The length of the CDR3 is 11 residues. Germline lookup yields CDR1 DFQATT and CDR2 SNEGSKA (reference sequence). The V and J ends lost 6 bases and 5 bases, in that order; junction bases with no gene match: 1. The CDR3: CSAGQNNEQFF. The CDR3 coding sequence is TGCAGTGCGGGACAGAACAATGAGCAGTTCTTC.

V usage is TRBV18 and J usage is TRBJ1-1; TRBD1 matches 8 bases. CDR1 and CDR2 from the germline V gene are KGHSH and LQKENI. With V trimmed by 5 bases and J by 1 base, 3 bases remained unmatched. The CDR3 loop spans 14 amino acids. The CDR3 DNA sequence: TGTGCCAGCTCAGTACAGGGGGGGAACACTGAAGCTTTCTTT. This gives the protein CASSVQGGNTEAFF. Supplemented by reference TRBV18 and TRBJ1-1, the full variable domain reads NAGVMQNPRHLVRRRGQEARLRCSPMKGHSHVYWYRQLPEEGLKFMVYLQKENIIDESGMPKERFSAEFPKEGPSILRIQQVVRGDSAAYFCASSVQGGNTEAFFGQGTRLTVV.

The chain uses TRBV21-1 and TRBJ1-2; TRBD1 is the table's D call, not checked against the DNA. TRBV21-1 corresponds to a pseudogene. The CDR3 runs 14 residues. CDR3 loop: CASSFRDRTMIYTF. CDR3 nucleotide sequence: TGTGCCAGCAGCTTCCGGGACAGGACTATGATCTACACCTTC.